What follows are 7 T cell receptor beta chains derived from one specimen sequenced in a study of blood T cell repertoires in COVID-19. Generated by immunoSEQ multiplex PCR, the TCRdb table keeps only in-frame clones and is missing some. This sample has approximately 300,000 clones, with roughly 90% found just once. The sample comprised peripheral blood. The receptors here all came from a young man who had recovered from COVID-19.

The chain links TRBV7-2 to TRBJ1-1; D call uncertain. This CDR3 contains 13 residues. The germline V gene encodes CDR1 SGHTA and CDR2 FQGNSA. V dropped 4 bases and J dropped 0 bases, with 6 bases sitting between them. The CDR3, as DNA: TGTGCCAGCAGCTCCACAGTGAACACTGAAGCTTTCTTT. Its protein product is CASSSTVNTEAFF.

This sequence joins TRBV4-2 and TRBJ1-1; D gene ambiguous. Germline V gives CDR1 LGHNA, CDR2 YNFKEQ. The CDR3 contains 12 residues. The ends were cut back, 3 bases at V and 6 bases at J, with 8 bases in the middle. Here the CDR3 DNA reads TGTGCCAGCAGCCACCTTACAGCTGAAGCTTTCTTT. Translation gives CASSHLTAEAFF.

This clone was seen a few times. V gene TRBV12-3 or TRBV12-4 combines with J gene TRBJ1-2, with D maybe TRBD1 (6 bases). The CDR3 covers 12 residues. With 1 base removed from V and 7 bases from J, the gap between germline ends came to 7 bases. As DNA, the CDR3 is TGTGCCAGCAGTTTAGACAGGGTTGGCTACACCTTC. This gives the protein CASSLDRVGYTF.

The chain employs TRBV4-1 and TRBJ2-5, with D tentatively TRBD2 (6 bases). Per germline, CDR1 MGHRA and CDR2 YSYEKL. CDR3 length: 17 amino acids. With 1 base removed from V and 2 bases from J, the gap between germline ends came to 17 bases. This CDR3 reads CASSQGVSGGVQETQYF. The CDR3 bases are TGCGCCAGCAGCCAAGGGGTTAGCGGAGGGGTACAAGAGACCCAGTACTTC.

The gene calls are TRBV5-1 and TRBJ1-3; 7 positions match TRBD1. This CDR3 contains 16 residues. CDR1 is SGHRS and CDR2 is YFSETQ in the germline V gene. The V and J ends lost 4 bases and 0 bases, in that order; junction bases with no gene match: 7. The CDR3 loop reads CASSMDGDSSGNTIYF. In DNA form, the CDR3 reads TGCGCCAGCAGCATGGACGGGGACAGCTCTGGAAACACCATATATTTT.

The chain joins TRBV6-2 or TRBV6-3 to TRBJ2-7; 8 bases are shared with TRBD1. There are 16 residues in the CDR3. The V gene's germline CDR1 is MNHEY and CDR2 SVGEGT. V was pared by 2 bases and J by 3 bases, with 9 bases of the junction left unmatched. Here the CDR3 DNA reads TGTGCCAGCAGTTACCCAATTACAGGGGGAGGCTACGAGCAGTACTTC. It specifies CASSYPITGGGYEQYF.

V is TRBV10-2 and J is TRBJ1-4; D unresolved. The V and J ends lost 0 bases and 8 bases respectively, with 10 bases between them. Germline values: CDR1 WSHSY, CDR2 SAAADI. The CDR3 runs to 14 residues. The CDR3 spells CASSESREYEKLFF. The CDR3 bases are TGCGCCAGCAGTGAGTCCCGGGAGTACGAAAAACTGTTTTTT.